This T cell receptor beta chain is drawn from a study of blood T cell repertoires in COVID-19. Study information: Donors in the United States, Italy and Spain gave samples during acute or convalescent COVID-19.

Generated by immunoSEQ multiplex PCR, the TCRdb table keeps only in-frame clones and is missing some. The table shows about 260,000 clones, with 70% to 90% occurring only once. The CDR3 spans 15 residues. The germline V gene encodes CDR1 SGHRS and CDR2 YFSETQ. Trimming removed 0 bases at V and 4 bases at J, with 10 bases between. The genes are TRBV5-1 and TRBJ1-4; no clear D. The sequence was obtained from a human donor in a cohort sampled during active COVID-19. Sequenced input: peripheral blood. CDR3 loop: CASSLVGGVNEKLFF. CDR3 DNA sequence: TGCGCCAGCAGCTTGGTTGGAGGTGTTAATGAAAAACTGTTTTTT.